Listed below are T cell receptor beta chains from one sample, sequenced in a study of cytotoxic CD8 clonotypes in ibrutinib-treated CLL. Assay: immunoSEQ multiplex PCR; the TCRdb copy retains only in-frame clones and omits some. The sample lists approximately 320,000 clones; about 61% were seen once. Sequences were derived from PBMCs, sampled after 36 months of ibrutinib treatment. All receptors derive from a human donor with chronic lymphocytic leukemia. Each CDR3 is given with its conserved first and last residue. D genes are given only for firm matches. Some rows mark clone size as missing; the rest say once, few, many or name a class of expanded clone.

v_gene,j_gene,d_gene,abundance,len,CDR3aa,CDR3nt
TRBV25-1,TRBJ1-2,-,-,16,CASSEYPGGGADGYTF,TGTGCCAGCAGTGAATACCCTGGAGGGGGGGCCGATGGCTACACCTTC
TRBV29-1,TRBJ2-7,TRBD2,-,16,CSVLLAGKRSSYEQYF,TGCAGCGTTTTACTAGCGGGGAAAAGGAGCTCCTACGAGCAGTACTTC
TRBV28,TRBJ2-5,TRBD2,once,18,CASSLWSSGGDYQETQYF,TGTGCCAGCAGTTTATGGTCTAGCGGGGGCGATTACCAAGAGACCCAGTACTTC
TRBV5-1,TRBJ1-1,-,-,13,CASSLEVTGSAFF,TGCGCCAGCAGCTTGGAGGTGACAGGTAGTGCTTTCTTT
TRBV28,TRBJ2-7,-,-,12,CASSQLAYEQYF,TGTGCCAGCAGTCAACTAGCCTACGAGCAGTACTTC
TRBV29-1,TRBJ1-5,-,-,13,CSVGGTGNQPQHF,TGCAGCGTTGGGGGTACGGGCAATCAGCCCCAGCATTTT
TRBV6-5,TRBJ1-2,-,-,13,CASSFVHGDGYTF,TGTGCCAGCAGTTTTGTGCATGGGGATGGCTACACCTTC
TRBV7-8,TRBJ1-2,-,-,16,CASSLVAGAANYGYTF,TGTGCCAGCAGCTTAGTGGCGGGGGCGGCTAACTATGGCTACACCTTC
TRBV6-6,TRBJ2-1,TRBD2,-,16,CASSYLRLAGDNEQFF,TGTGCCAGCAGTTACTTACGGCTAGCGGGAGACAATGAGCAGTTCTTC
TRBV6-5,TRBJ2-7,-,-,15,CASRRPGHPGYEQYF,TGTGCCAGCAGGCGACCGGGACACCCTGGCTACGAGCAGTACTTC
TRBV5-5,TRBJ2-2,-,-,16,CASSLALAANTGELFF,TGTGCCAGCAGCTTGGCATTAGCGGCGAACACCGGGGAGCTGTTTTTT
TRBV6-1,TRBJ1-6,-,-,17,CASSETPQAWINSPLHF,TGTGCCAGCAGTGAAACGCCCCAGGCTTGGATTAATTCACCCCTCCACTTT
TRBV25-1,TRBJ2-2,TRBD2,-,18,CASSESSGRALGTGELFF,TGTGCCAGCAGTGAATCCTCAGGGAGGGCCTTGGGCACCGGGGAGCTGTTTTTT
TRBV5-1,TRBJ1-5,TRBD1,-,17,CASSFGDRGNPLQPQHF,TGCGCCAGCAGCTTCGGTGACAGGGGAAACCCTCTTCAGCCCCAGCATTTT
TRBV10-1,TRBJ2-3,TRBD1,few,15,CASSDLGTGWDTQYF,TGCGCCAGCAGTGACCTCGGGACAGGGTGGGATACGCAGTATTTT
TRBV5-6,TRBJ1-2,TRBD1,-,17,CASSSPRDRLTNYGYTF,TGTGCCAGCAGCTCTCCCCGGGACAGGCTTACTAACTATGGCTACACCTTC
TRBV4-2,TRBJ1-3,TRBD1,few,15,CASSHRTGTGNTIYF,TGTGCCAGCAGCCACCGGACAGGGACAGGAAACACCATATATTTT
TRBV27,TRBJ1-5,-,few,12,CASSFPYQPQHF,TGTGCCAGCAGTTTTCCCTATCAGCCCCAGCATTTT
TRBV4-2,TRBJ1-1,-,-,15,CASSPTRSWDTEAFF,TGTGCCAGCAGCCCAACAAGAAGTTGGGACACTGAAGCTTTCTTT
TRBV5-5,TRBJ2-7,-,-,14,CASSFFIAAYEQYF,TGTGCCAGCAGCTTTTTTATAGCGGCCTACGAGCAGTACTTC
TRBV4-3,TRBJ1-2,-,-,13,CASSLQGDYGYTF,TGCGCCAGCAGCCTACAGGGCGACTATGGCTACACCTTC
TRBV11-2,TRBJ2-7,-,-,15,CASSLGRGGGYEQYF,TGTGCCAGCAGCTTAGGACGGGGTGGGGGCTACGAGCAGTACTTC
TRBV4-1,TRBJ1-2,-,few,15,CASSQDRRAAYGYTF,TGCGCCAGCAGCCAAGATCGTCGGGCAGCCTATGGCTACACCTTC
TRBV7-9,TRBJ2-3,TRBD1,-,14,CASSFGQGTDTQYF,TGTGCCAGCAGTTTCGGACAGGGCACAGATACGCAGTATTTT
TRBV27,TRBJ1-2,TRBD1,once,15,CASSSQGWVNYGYTF,TGTGCCAGCAGTTCACAGGGGTGGGTCAACTATGGCTACACCTTC
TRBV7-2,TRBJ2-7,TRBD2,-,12,CATEREWHEQYF,TGTGCCACCGAGCGGGAGTGGCACGAGCAGTACTTC
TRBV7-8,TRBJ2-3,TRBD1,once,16,CASSLGDRRLTDTQYF,TGTGCCAGCAGCTTAGGGGACAGGCGCCTCACAGATACGCAGTATTTT
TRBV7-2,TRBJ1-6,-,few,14,CASSLASSNSPLHF,TGTGCCAGCAGCTTAGCAAGCAGCAATTCACCCCTCCACTTT
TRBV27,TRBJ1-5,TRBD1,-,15,CAIRTGRDSNQPQHF,TGTGCCATTCGGACAGGGCGTGATAGCAATCAGCCCCAGCATTTT
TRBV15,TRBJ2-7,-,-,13,CATSRDGIDSEYF,TGTGCCACCAGCAGAGATGGTATCGACAGTGAGTACTTC
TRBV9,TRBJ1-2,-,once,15,CASSVATVGGHGYTF,TGTGCCAGCAGCGTAGCTACGGTAGGGGGTCATGGCTACACCTTC
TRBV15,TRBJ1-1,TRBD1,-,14,CATSTDRGRPEAFF,TGTGCCACCAGCACGGACAGGGGGCGCCCTGAAGCTTTCTTT
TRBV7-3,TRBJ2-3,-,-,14,CASSLTGITDTQYF,TGTGCCAGCAGCTTAACAGGAATCACAGATACGCAGTATTTT
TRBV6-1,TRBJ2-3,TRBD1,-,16,CASSGNRGLYLDTQYF,TGTGCCAGCAGTGGCAACAGGGGGCTCTACCTAGATACGCAGTATTTT
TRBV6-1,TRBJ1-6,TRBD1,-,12,CAEGQGYSPLHF,TGTGCCGAGGGACAGGGGTACTCACCCCTCCACTTT
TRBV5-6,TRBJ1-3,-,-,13,CASSLPSGNTIYF,TGTGCCAGCAGCTTGCCTTCGGGAAACACCATATATTTT
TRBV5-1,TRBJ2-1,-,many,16,CASSLVPGPYYNEQFF,TGCGCCAGCAGCTTGGTCCCGGGGCCTTACTACAATGAGCAGTTCTTC
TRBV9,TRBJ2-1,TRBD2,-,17,CASSGTNPGLAGVEQFF,TGTGCCAGCAGCGGAACGAACCCGGGACTAGCGGGAGTAGAGCAGTTCTTC
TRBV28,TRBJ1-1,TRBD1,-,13,CASSTNRGTEAFF,TGTGCCAGCAGCACCAACAGGGGGACTGAAGCTTTCTTT
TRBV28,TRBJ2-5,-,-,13,CASSLQGGETQYF,TGTGCCAGCAGTTTGCAGGGTGGGGAGACCCAGTACTTC
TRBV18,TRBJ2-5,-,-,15,CASSPHPGVEETQYF,TGTGCCAGCTCACCACACCCGGGAGTAGAGGAGACCCAGTACTTC
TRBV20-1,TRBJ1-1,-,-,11,CSAPRRGEAFF,TGCAGTGCTCCCCGGAGGGGGGAAGCTTTCTTT
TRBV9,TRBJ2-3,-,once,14,CASSVRGRTDTQYF,TGTGCCAGCAGCGTTCGGGGGAGAACAGATACGCAGTATTTT
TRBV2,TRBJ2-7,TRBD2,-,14,CASSGGTSTYEQYF,TGTGCCAGCAGTGGCGGGACTAGCACCTACGAGCAGTACTTC
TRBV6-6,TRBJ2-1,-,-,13,CASSYSSRNEQFF,TGTGCCAGCAGTTACTCCTCTAGGAATGAGCAGTTCTTC
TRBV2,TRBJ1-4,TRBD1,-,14,CASSTGTANEKLFF,TGTGCCAGCAGTACCGGGACAGCTAATGAAAAACTGTTTTTT
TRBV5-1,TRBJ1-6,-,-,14,CASRGEVESSPLHF,TGCGCCAGCAGAGGAGAGGTCGAGTCTTCACCCCTCCACTTT
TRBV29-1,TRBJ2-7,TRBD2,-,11,CSVDSGHEQYF,TGCAGCGTTGATAGCGGGCACGAGCAGTACTTC
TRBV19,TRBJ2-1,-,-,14,CASRRALVASEQFF,TGTGCCAGTAGACGGGCCCTCGTAGCCTCTGAGCAGTTCTTC
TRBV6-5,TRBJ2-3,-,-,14,CASSYSRAPDTQYF,TGTGCCAGCAGTTACTCCCGGGCCCCAGATACGCAGTATTTT
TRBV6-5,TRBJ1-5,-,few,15,CASKCGGSCNQPQHF,TGTGCCAGCAAGTGCGGCGGATCGTGTAATCAGCCCCAGCATTTT
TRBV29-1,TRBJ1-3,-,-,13,CSASVDSGNTIYF,TGCAGCGCCTCAGTAGACTCTGGAAACACCATATATTTT
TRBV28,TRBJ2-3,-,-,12,CASSPVPDTQYF,TGTGCCAGCAGTCCGGTCCCAGATACGCAGTATTTT
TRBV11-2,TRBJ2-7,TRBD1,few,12,CASRRGGWEQYF,TGTGCCAGCAGACGAGGGGGCTGGGAGCAGTACTTC
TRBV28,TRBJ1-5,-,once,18,CASSLWSQGLYRDQPQHF,TGTGCCAGCAGTTTATGGTCTCAAGGGCTATACAGGGATCAGCCCCAGCATTTT
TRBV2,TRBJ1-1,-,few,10,CASSASRAFF,TGTGCCAGCAGTGCCTCCCGGGCTTTCTTT
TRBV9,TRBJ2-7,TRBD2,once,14,CASSPSGRVYEQYF,TGTGCCAGCAGCCCTAGCGGGAGGGTCTACGAGCAGTACTTC
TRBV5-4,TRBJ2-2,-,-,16,CASSRRAFANTGELFF,TGTGCCAGCAGCAGGCGCGCGTTCGCGAACACCGGGGAGCTGTTTTTT
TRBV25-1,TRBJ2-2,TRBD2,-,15,CASSDSTSESWELFF,TGTGCCAGCAGTGACTCGACTAGCGAGAGTTGGGAGCTGTTTTTT
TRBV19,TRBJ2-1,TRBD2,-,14,CASSMGGIYNEQFF,TGTGCCAGTAGTATGGGAGGGATCTACAATGAGCAGTTCTTC